The sequence of this TCR beta chain was determined in a study of T cells after yellow fever vaccination. Study-level information: SMART-Seq v4 Ultra Low Input prepared the low-cell-number fractions. Study-wide results and caveats: Boosting was followed by the reappearance of most primary-vaccination clones (about 97% CD4, around 91% CD8). Clonotypes found in both CD4 and CD8 compartments made up a small share.

This clonotype was observed at least ten times. Its target is unknown. Germline V gene sequence: CDR1 DFQATT, CDR2 SNEGSKA (reference sequence). The germline V and J ends were trimmed by 1 base and 2 bases, with 13 bases remaining between them. This CDR3 region has 15 residues. TCRdb reprocessed the 5' RACE reads via MiXCR and lists one record per CDR3 protein. Here the sample spans a few hundred thousand distinct CDR3 sequences, 6.5% to 8.5% being singletons. The source material was CD4+ T cells sorted from PBMCs, sampled 15 days after the yellow fever booster vaccination. The receptor's source is a man aged 25 to 40 who received the YFV17D yellow fever vaccine. J is TRBJ2-3 and V is TRBV20-1; possible D gene TRBD2, 6 bases. The CDR3 coding sequence is TGCAGTGCTAGAGCCTTAGCGGAAAACACAGATACGCAGTATTTT. Translating gives CSARALAENTDTQYF.